Listed below are T cell receptor beta chains from one sample, sequenced in a study of OX40 agonist ivuxolimab in advanced cancers. The method was immunoSEQ multiplex PCR; TCRdb's version includes in-frame clones alone and lacks a portion of them. This repertoire shows 52,000 or so clones, approximately 82% found once; its top ten account for 2.5% to 4%. The sample here was CD4+ or CD8+ T cells sorted from blood, taken in a trial of the OX40 agonist ivuxolimab. The receptors stem from an adult with an advanced solid tumor such as melanoma, head and neck, liver or kidney cancer. The CDR3 runs from the conserved cysteine through the conserved F or W. D genes are given only for firm matches. Not all rows give a size; the values are once, few, many and, for expanded clones, a class.

V: TRBV28
size: -
D: -
J: TRBJ1-3
DNA: TGTGCCAGTTCCACAGGGACGGGTGGAAACACCATATATTTT
CDR3: CASSTGTGGNTIYF

V: TRBV28
size: few
D: -
J: TRBJ2-3
DNA: TGTGCCAGCAGTTCCCAGGGGGGAGACCCCACTAATACGCAGTATTTT
CDR3: CASSSQGGDPTNTQYF

V: TRBV5-6
size: -
D: -
J: TRBJ2-7
DNA: TGTGCCAGCAGCTTTGACCGCTTGGAGCAGTACTTC
CDR3: CASSFDRLEQYF

V: TRBV28
size: -
D: -
J: TRBJ1-4
DNA: TGTGCCAGCAGCCCACCCCCATCTCATGTTAATGAAAAACTGTTTTTT
CDR3: CASSPPPSHVNEKLFF

V: TRBV7-3
size: -
D: -
J: TRBJ1-1
DNA: TGTGCCAGCAGCTTACGGGGAAAGAACACTGAAGCTTTCTTT
CDR3: CASSLRGKNTEAFF

V: TRBV14
size: -
D: -
J: TRBJ2-7
DNA: TGTGCCAGCAGCCAGCGTAGGTCCTACGAGCAGTACTTC
CDR3: CASSQRRSYEQYF

V: TRBV9
size: -
D: -
J: TRBJ1-2
DNA: TGTGCCAGCAGCGTGGAGACAGGAGATGGCTACACCTTC
CDR3: CASSVETGDGYTF

V: TRBV18
size: -
D: -
J: TRBJ1-4
DNA: TGTGCCAGCTCACCACGTACCAATGAAAAACTGTTTTTT
CDR3: CASSPRTNEKLFF

V: TRBV11-2
size: -
D: -
J: TRBJ2-5
DNA: TGTGCCAGCAGCTTTAAAGAGACCCAGTACTTC
CDR3: CASSFKETQYF

V: TRBV11-1
size: once
D: TRBD2
J: TRBJ2-3
DNA: TGTGCCAGCAGCTTAGGGACTAGCGGCACAGATACGCAGTATTTT
CDR3: CASSLGTSGTDTQYF

V: TRBV6-5
size: -
D: -
J: TRBJ1-3
DNA: TGTGCCAGCAGTTACTCCGGTATCTCTGGAAACACCATATATTTT
CDR3: CASSYSGISGNTIYF

V: TRBV7-2
size: -
D: TRBD1
J: TRBJ1-2
DNA: TGTGCCAGCAGTGATAGGGTGCAGGGGGGGTATGGCTACACCTTC
CDR3: CASSDRVQGGYGYTF

V: TRBV5-1
size: -
D: TRBD1
J: TRBJ1-2
DNA: TGCGCCAGCAGCTCCGGGACAGGCGCCAACTATGGCTACACCTTC
CDR3: CASSSGTGANYGYTF

V: TRBV25-1
size: -
D: -
J: TRBJ2-7
DNA: TGTGCCAGCAGTGGGAAGTACGAGCAGTACTTC
CDR3: CASSGKYEQYF

V: TRBV7-2
size: once
D: -
J: TRBJ1-2
DNA: TGTGCCAGCAGCCGCGACACTCAGGGCTATGGCTACACCTTC
CDR3: CASSRDTQGYGYTF

V: TRBV7-9
size: -
D: -
J: TRBJ2-7
DNA: TGTGCCAGCAGCCTGCAGGAGGGCGCGTTGCAGTACTTC
CDR3: CASSLQEGALQYF

V: TRBV7-8
size: few
D: TRBD1
J: TRBJ2-7
DNA: TGTGCCAGCAGCTTAGGGACAGGCGGTGAGCAGTACTTC
CDR3: CASSLGTGGEQYF

V: TRBV9
size: -
D: -
J: TRBJ2-3
DNA: TGTGCCAGCAGCGTAGATTACTCTAGGGGGGCTACGCAGTATTTT
CDR3: CASSVDYSRGATQYF

V: TRBV7-9
size: -
D: -
J: TRBJ1-2
DNA: TGTGCCAGCAGCTTAGTCGGATCGAAGAGAGCTAACTATGGCTACACCTTC
CDR3: CASSLVGSKRANYGYTF

V: TRBV19
size: -
D: -
J: TRBJ2-4
DNA: TGTGCCAGTAGTATTTCGGGACTTAATGGCATTCAGTACTTC
CDR3: CASSISGLNGIQYF

V: TRBV7-2
size: -
D: -
J: TRBJ1-5
DNA: TGTGCCAGCAGCCCAACAGGGCCACTGATCAATCAGCCCCAGCATTTT
CDR3: CASSPTGPLINQPQHF

V: TRBV6-1
size: few
D: -
J: TRBJ1-3
DNA: TGTGCCAGCAGTGAAGTGGAGGGAAACACCATATATTTT
CDR3: CASSEVEGNTIYF

V: TRBV12-5
size: -
D: -
J: TRBJ2-5
DNA: TGTGCTACCGCCGGACAGAACCAAGAGACCCAGTACTTC
CDR3: CATAGQNQETQYF

V: TRBV5-1
size: -
D: -
J: TRBJ1-2
DNA: TGCGCCAGCAGAACCTGGGGGGGTGAGGCTAACTATGGCTACACCTTC
CDR3: CASRTWGGEANYGYTF

V: TRBV5-4
size: -
D: -
J: TRBJ2-1
DNA: TGTGCCAGCAGCTTGGGAGGCTCCCCCTACAATGAGCAGTTCTTC
CDR3: CASSLGGSPYNEQFF

V: TRBV9
size: -
D: TRBD1
J: TRBJ2-3
DNA: TGTGCCAGCAGCGCCGGGACAGGGGGCACCGATGCCCAACGGGGTACGCAGTATTTT
CDR3: CASSAGTGGTDAQRGTQYF

V: TRBV5-6
size: -
D: -
J: TRBJ2-1
DNA: TGTGCCAGCAGCTTGAACAATGAGCAGTTCTTC
CDR3: CASSLNNEQFF

V: TRBV6-4
size: -
D: -
J: TRBJ1-1
DNA: TGTGCCAGCAGTGCCTCCGGGAGGGGGACTGAAGCTTTCTTT
CDR3: CASSASGRGTEAFF

V: TRBV28
size: -
D: TRBD2
J: TRBJ2-2
DNA: TGTGCCAGCAGGTCCTTGGGAGGGTACACCGGGGAGCTGTTTTTT
CDR3: CASRSLGGYTGELFF

V: TRBV7-2
size: -
D: -
J: TRBJ2-5
DNA: TGTGCCAGCAGCTCCCAGGAGACCCAGTACTTC
CDR3: CASSSQETQYF

V: TRBV5-1
size: -
D: -
J: TRBJ2-7
DNA: TGCGCCAGCAGCTTGGGTGGGAGCTCCTACGAGCAGTACTTC
CDR3: CASSLGGSSYEQYF

V: TRBV13
size: -
D: -
J: TRBJ2-3
DNA: TGTGCCAGCAGCTTAGAAAGTGGGGATACGCAGTATTTT
CDR3: CASSLESGDTQYF

V: TRBV15
size: -
D: -
J: TRBJ1-1
DNA: TGTGCCACCAGCAGAGGTCCAGGGGCGAACACTGAAGCTTTCTTT
CDR3: CATSRGPGANTEAFF

V: TRBV9
size: few
D: -
J: TRBJ2-3
DNA: TGTGCCAGCAGTTTTTCGCCAGCGGCAGATACGCAGTATTTT
CDR3: CASSFSPAADTQYF

V: TRBV28
size: -
D: -
J: TRBJ1-2
DNA: TGTGCCAGCACTGGGGGACTACTCTCCTATGGCTACACCTTC
CDR3: CASTGGLLSYGYTF

V: TRBV11-2
size: -
D: -
J: TRBJ2-3
DNA: TGTGCCAGCAGCTCCCCTGGCTGGGTAGGAGATACGCAGTATTTT
CDR3: CASSSPGWVGDTQYF

V: TRBV9
size: -
D: -
J: TRBJ1-4
DNA: TGTGCCAGCAGCGTATCACAGGGTAATGAAAAACTGTTTTTT
CDR3: CASSVSQGNEKLFF

V: TRBV7-9
size: -
D: -
J: TRBJ1-2
DNA: TGTGCCAGCAGCCTGGGGACGGATGGCTACACCTTC
CDR3: CASSLGTDGYTF

V: TRBV7-2
size: -
D: -
J: TRBJ2-7
DNA: TGTGCCAGCAGCTTATCCGGGGCCTTTAGCTCCTACGAGCAGTACTTC
CDR3: CASSLSGAFSSYEQYF

V: TRBV5-1
size: -
D: TRBD1
J: TRBJ1-6
DNA: TGCGCCAGCAGCTTCGGACAGGGAGATAATTCACCCCTCCACTTT
CDR3: CASSFGQGDNSPLHF

V: TRBV5-1
size: -
D: TRBD1
J: TRBJ2-7
DNA: TGCGCCAGCAGCTTTTCCGGGACAGGGGTCTTGTCCGAGCAGTACTTC
CDR3: CASSFSGTGVLSEQYF

V: TRBV5-1
size: -
D: TRBD2
J: TRBJ2-5
DNA: TGCGCCAGCAGCCCGGGACTAGCGGGGGGGCCTCGGGAGACCCAGTACTTC
CDR3: CASSPGLAGGPRETQYF

V: TRBV7-2
size: few
D: -
J: TRBJ1-5
DNA: TGTGCCAGCAGCCCCCAGGGTGATCAGCCCCAGCATTTT
CDR3: CASSPQGDQPQHF

V: TRBV2
size: -
D: TRBD2
J: TRBJ2-1
DNA: TGTGCCAGCAGTGTTAGCGGGGGGATCTACAATGAGCAGTTCTTC
CDR3: CASSVSGGIYNEQFF

V: TRBV21-1
size: few
D: -
J: TRBJ1-5
DNA: TGTGCCAGCAGCAATACGGGGGGCAGGAGAGGCAATCAGCCCCAGCATTTT
CDR3: CASSNTGGRRGNQPQHF